The 18 T cell receptor beta chains presented below share a single source sample, sequenced in a study of T-cell memory formation after mild COVID-19. Each CDR3 protein is one row after TCRdb ran MiXCR on the 5' RACE reads. The data show hundreds of thousands of distinct CDR3 sequences, roughly 26% seen once. The sample consisted of PBMCs or a T cell subset sorted from them (not recorded which). These receptors were obtained from an adult woman who had mild COVID-19 (a few samples of this study predate the infection). Cell type and time point are not known.

This clonotype appeared a few times. The chain's CDR3 is CSARGGLEAFF. The DNA of the CDR3 is TGCAGTGCTAGGGGGGGGCTTGAAGCTTTCTTT. The rearrangement links TRBV20-1 to TRBJ1-1; tentative D call: TRBD1 (6 bases). Germline CDR1 is DFQATT and CDR2 is SNEGSKA (reference sequence). The CDR3 loop spans 11 amino acids. Trimming took 3 bases from V and 7 from J, leaving 9 bases between them.

The V and J genes are TRBV2 and TRBJ2-1, with D possibly TRBD1 on 5 matching bases. CDR3 length: 12 residues. Per germline, CDR1 SNHLY and CDR2 FYNNEI. V gave up 7 bases and J gave up 4 bases, with 8 bases separating them. DNA of the CDR3: TGTGCCAGCATGGGGCCGTACAATGAGCAGTTCTTC. Protein: CASMGPYNEQFF.

This sequence joins TRBV7-9 and TRBJ1-1; D gene unclear. This CDR3 region has 14 residues. Germline V gene lookup returns CDR1 SEHNR and CDR2 FQNEAQ (reference sequence). V was shortened by 5 bases and J by 0 bases, with 10 bases between the two germline ends. For the CDR3, the DNA is TGTGCCAGCAGCGTGAGGTTCTTGAACACTGAAGCTTTCTTT. Translating it yields CASSVRFLNTEAFF. Full variable domain (rest looked up from reference TRBV7-9 and TRBJ1-1): DTGVSQNPRHKITKRGQNVTFRCDPISEHNRLYWYRQTLGQGPEFLTYFQNEAQLEKSRLLSDRFSAERPKGSFSTLEIQRTEQGDSAMYLCASSVRFLNTEAFFGQGTRLTVV.

The V and J genes are TRBV3-1 and TRBJ2-7, with D maybe TRBD2 (5 bases). V lost 4 bases to trimming and J lost 7 bases, with 17 bases between them. Germline loops: CDR1 LGHDT, CDR2 YNNKEL (reference sequence). The CDR3 loop spans 14 amino acids. The CDR3 DNA reads TGTGCCAGCAGCCCAGGCGCCGTGAGAGGGGAGCAGTACTTC. Its translation: CASSPGAVRGEQYF.

The chain joins TRBV3-1 to TRBJ1-1, with 9 bases matching TRBD1. The V gene end was trimmed by 4 bases and the J gene end by 2 bases; junction bases not matched to a gene: 5. Germline loops: CDR1 LGHDT, CDR2 YNNKEL (reference sequence). The CDR3 spans 15 residues. The CDR3 DNA follows: TGTGCCAGCAGCCCCTACAGGGGGCGAAACACTGAAGCTTTCTTT. The encoded protein is CASSPYRGRNTEAFF.

This clonotype has more than one count but fewer than ten. The chain is built from TRBV5-6 and TRBJ2-7, with a possible D match to TRBD1 (5 bases). Trimming shortened V by 1 base and J by 3 bases, and 11 bases separated the two germline ends. The CDR3 runs 14 residues. The V gene's germline CDR1 is SGHDT and CDR2 YYEEEE. In DNA form, the CDR3 reads TGTGCCAGCAGCTTGTCAGGGATGGACTACGAGCAGTACTTC. It translates to CASSLSGMDYEQYF.

The chain is built from TRBV6-2 or TRBV6-3 and TRBJ2-5; D may match TRBD1 or TRBD2 (5 bases each). Germline lookup yields CDR1 MNHEY and CDR2 SVGEGT. V was clipped by 2 bases and J by 4 bases, with 11 bases between them. The CDR3 is 14 residues long. The CDR3 spells CASSYGGARETQYF. In nucleotides, the CDR3 is TGTGCCAGCAGTTACGGGGGAGCGCGAGAGACCCAGTACTTC.

This clonotype was counted a few times. This sequence joins TRBV5-5 and TRBJ2-2; tentative D call: TRBD1 (6 bases). The CDR3 is 14 residues long. Germline V gene lookup returns CDR1 SGHKS and CDR2 YYEKEE (reference sequence). V lost 3 bases and J lost 6, with 12 bases in between. Here the CDR3 reads CASSSYRVPGELFF. DNA for the CDR3: TGTGCCAGCAGCTCATACAGGGTCCCCGGGGAGCTGTTTTTT.

This clonotype was counted a few times. V and J are TRBV9 and TRBJ2-3; TRBD2 matches at 7 bases. With V trimmed by 4 bases and J by 0 bases, 14 bases remained unmatched. CDR1 is SGDLS, CDR2 YYNGEE, per germline. The CDR3 contains 18 residues. CDR3 loop: CASSIKSGETPSTDTQYF. The CDR3 nucleotides read TGTGCCAGCAGCATAAAAAGCGGGGAGACTCCTAGCACAGATACGCAGTATTTT.

The sample holds a few counts of this clonotype. The chain employs TRBV6-4 and TRBJ1-2; D remains ambiguous. Trimming pared 5 bases from V and 2 bases from J, leaving 3 bases between. Germline CDR1 is MRHNA and CDR2 is SNTAGT. This CDR3 is built from 11 residues. In DNA form, the CDR3 reads TGTGCCAGCAGTATGAACTATGGCTACACCTTC. This sequence encodes CASSMNYGYTF.

This clonotype was observed many times. V usage is TRBV18 and J usage is TRBJ2-7, with D uncertain. CDR1 is KGHSH, CDR2 LQKENI, per germline. This CDR3 has 12 amino acids. Trimming pared 8 bases from V and 0 bases from J, leaving 8 bases between. Written as DNA, the CDR3 is TGTGCCAGCAGTCCCCCCTCCTACGAGCAGTACTTC. Amino acids: CASSPPSYEQYF.

This clonotype was observed once. The rearrangement joins TRBV5-6 to TRBJ2-6; 7 bases fit TRBD1. The CDR3 has 17 residues. Germline CDR1 and CDR2: SGHDT and YYEEEE. V lost 4 bases to trimming and J lost 1 base; unmatched junction nucleotides: 8. This CDR3 reads CASSIRDRPSGANVLTF. The CDR3 bases are TGTGCCAGCAGCATCCGGGACAGACCTTCTGGGGCCAACGTCCTGACTTTC.

This clonotype has a handful of counts. One base away lies a much larger clone, so this may be a sequencing read error. The rearrangement links TRBV24-1 to TRBJ2-3; D not resolved. Germline V lookup: CDR1 KGHDR, CDR2 SFDVKD. V was cut by 7 bases and J by 2 bases, with 3 bases left in between. The CDR3 spans 11 residues. In DNA, the CDR3 is TGTGCCACCAGCAACACAGATACGCAGTATTTT. This codes for CATSNTDTQYF.

This clonotype was observed a handful of times. The chain is built from TRBV6-5 and TRBJ2-3, with D tentatively TRBD1 (6 bases). Germline-derived CDR1 and CDR2 are MNHEY and SVGAGI. The ends were cut back, 5 bases at V and 3 bases at J, with 9 bases in the middle. There are 13 residues in the CDR3. In DNA form, the CDR3 reads TGTGCCAGCAGTAAACAGGGAACAGATACGCAGTATTTT. It codes for CASSKQGTDTQYF.

In nucleotides, the CDR3 is TGTGCCAGCAGCCCGACTAGCGGGGGCCGATCAGTTCCGTATTTT. Protein sequence: CASSPTSGGRSVPYF. V is TRBV7-9 and J is TRBJ2-3; 12 bases are a match to TRBD2. The germline V gene has CDR1 SEHNR and CDR2 FQNEAQ (reference sequence). V was pared by 5 bases and J by 14 bases, with 14 bases of the junction left unmatched. This CDR3 is built from 15 residues.

This clonotype came up many times. The gene calls are TRBV2 and TRBJ2-7; tentative D call: TRBD1 (6 bases). The CDR3 spans 17 residues. V lost 4 bases and J lost 0, with 19 bases in between. CDR1 is SNHLY and CDR2 is FYNNEI in the germline V gene. The DNA for the CDR3 is TGTGCCAGCAGTGGAGACTTCGACAGGCCCGCCTCCTACGAGCAGTACTTC. Amino acid sequence: CASSGDFDRPASYEQYF.

V and J are TRBV9 and TRBJ2-5; either TRBD1 or TRBD2 may supply D (5 bases each). The CDR3 consists of 15 residues. The germline CDR1 and CDR2 sequences are SGDLS and YYNGEE. The V and J ends lost 3 bases and 4 bases respectively, with 16 bases between them. CDR3 nucleotides: TGTGCCAGCAGCGGCCCCTCCCGGGGACGAGAGACCCAGTACTTC. This sequence encodes CASSGPSRGRETQYF.

The gene calls are TRBV27 and TRBJ2-5, with D possibly being TRBD2 (6 bases). This CDR3 spans 14 amino acids. The germline V gene has CDR1 MNHEY and CDR2 SMNVEV (reference sequence). The germline V and J ends were trimmed by 0 bases and 4 bases, with 9 bases remaining between them. CDR3 sequence: CASSLSRRGETQYF. The CDR3 DNA reads as TGTGCCAGCAGTTTATCAAGGAGGGGAGAGACCCAGTACTTC.